The clone carrying this TCR beta chain appeared a few times. Its antigen is unknown. CDR3 length: 14 residues. Per germline, CDR1 SEHNR and CDR2 FQNEAQ (reference sequence). V dropped 4 bases and J dropped 4 bases, with 13 bases sitting between them. 5'RACE, which relied on constant-segment primers, yielded TCR alpha and TCR beta cDNA libraries carrying sample barcodes and UMIs. TCRdb passed the 5' RACE reads through MiXCR, listing each CDR3 protein once. Among more than 150,000 distinct CDR3 sequences, 18% were seen once, and the ten largest hold roughly 3.7%. This record belongs to a study of T-cell memory formation after mild COVID-19. The overall study: In these data, TCR clusters were largely donor specific.

Study observations and caveats: In second-wave clones peaking day 37, SARS-CoV-2 specificity remained unconfirmed. Clones that got smaller from day 15 to 85 had even CD4/CD8, while clones growing later tipped toward CD4+.

The sequence derives from a man aged 18 to 29 who had mild COVID-19 (a few samples of this study predate the infection). Cell type and time point are not known. Sequenced input: PBMCs or a T cell subset sorted from them (not recorded which). The genes are TRBV7-9 and TRBJ1-1; TRBD1 is a possible D gene (5 bases). The CDR3 sequence: CASSSRGGGTEAFF. DNA for the CDR3: TGTGCCAGCAGCTCCCGGGGGGGGGGCACTGAAGCTTTCTTT.